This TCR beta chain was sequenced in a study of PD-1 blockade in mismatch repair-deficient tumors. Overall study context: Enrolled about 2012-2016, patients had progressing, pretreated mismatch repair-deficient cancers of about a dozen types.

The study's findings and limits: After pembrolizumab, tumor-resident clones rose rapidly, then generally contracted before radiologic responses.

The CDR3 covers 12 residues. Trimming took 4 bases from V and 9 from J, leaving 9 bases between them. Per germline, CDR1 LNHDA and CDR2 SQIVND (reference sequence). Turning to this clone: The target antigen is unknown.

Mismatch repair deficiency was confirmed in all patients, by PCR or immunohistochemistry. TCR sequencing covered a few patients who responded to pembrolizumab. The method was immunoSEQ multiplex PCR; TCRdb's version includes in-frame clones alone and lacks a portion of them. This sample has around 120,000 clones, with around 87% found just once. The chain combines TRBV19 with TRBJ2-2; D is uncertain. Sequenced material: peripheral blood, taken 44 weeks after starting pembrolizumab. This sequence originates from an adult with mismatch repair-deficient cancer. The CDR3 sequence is CASSTWSWELFF. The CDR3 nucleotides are TGTGCCAGTAGTACGTGGAGTTGGGAGCTGTTTTTT.